This TCR beta chain was identified during a study of blood T cell repertoires in COVID-19. The germline V gene encodes CDR1 SGHTA and CDR2 FQGTGA. This CDR3 comprises 15 residues. Trimming removed 5 bases from V and 4 bases from J; junction bases left unmatched: 5. In the original workflow: Scientists estimated how many nucleated cells there were by amplifying reference gene primers. The method was immunoSEQ multiplex PCR; TCRdb's version includes in-frame clones alone and lacks a portion of them. That table supplies the V and J calls and clone size; D and trimming were determined from the DNA. This repertoire shows 150,000 or so clones, 92% found once; its top ten account for 4.8%.

The sequenced sample was peripheral blood. This receptor was obtained from a man aged 25-45 years with COVID-19, enrolled during active disease. The rearrangement joins TRBV7-3 to TRBJ2-3; 11 bases are a match to TRBD2. CDR3 in DNA: TGTGCCAGCAGCCCGACTAGCGGGGATGCAGATACGCAGTATTTT. Residues: CASSPTSGDADTQYF.